The clone carrying this T cell receptor beta chain was detected only once. Original methodology: It was from reference gene primer amplification that nucleated cell counts were estimated. Assay used: immunoSEQ multiplex PCR; TCRdb lists only in-frame clones, some missing. V and J calls and clone size come straight from that table; D and trimming were deduced from the DNA. The repertoire consists of about 210,000 clones, with roughly four fifths occurring once and the leading ten covering approximately 8.1%. V lost 1 base, J lost 4 bases, and 7 bases lay in between. The germline V gene has CDR1 KGHDR and CDR2 SFDVKD. This CDR3 has 14 amino acids. This entry belongs to a study of blood T cell repertoires in COVID-19. Across the study: The analysed material was cDNA or gDNA that came from T cells, B-cell-depleted T cells, or PBMCs.

The TCR originated in a woman in her forties or fifties with active or convalescent COVID-19. The J gene is TRBJ2-1, the V gene TRBV24-1; D not resolved. Sequenced sample: peripheral blood. The CDR3 spells CATSDLPQYNEQFF. Written as DNA, the CDR3 is TGTGCCACCAGTGATTTACCCCAGTACAATGAGCAGTTCTTC.